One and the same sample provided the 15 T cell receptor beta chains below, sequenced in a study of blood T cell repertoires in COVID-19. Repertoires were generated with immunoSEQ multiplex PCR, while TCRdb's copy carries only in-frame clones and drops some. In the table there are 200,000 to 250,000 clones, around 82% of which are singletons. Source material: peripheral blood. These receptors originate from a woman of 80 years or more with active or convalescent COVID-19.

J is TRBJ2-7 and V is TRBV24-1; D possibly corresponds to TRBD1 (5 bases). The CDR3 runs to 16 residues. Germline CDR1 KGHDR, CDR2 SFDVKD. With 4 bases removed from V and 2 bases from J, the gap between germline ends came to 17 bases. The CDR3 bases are TGTGCCACCAGTGACCGACTGACAGTTATGACCTACGAGCAGTACTTC. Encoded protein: CATSDRLTVMTYEQYF.

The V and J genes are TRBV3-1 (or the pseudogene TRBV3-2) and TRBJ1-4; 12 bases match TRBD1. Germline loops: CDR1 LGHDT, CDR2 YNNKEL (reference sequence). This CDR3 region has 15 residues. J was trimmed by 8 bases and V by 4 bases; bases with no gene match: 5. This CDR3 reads CASSRDGTGGEKLFF. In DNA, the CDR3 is TGTGCCAGCAGCCGCGACGGGACAGGGGGCGAAAAACTGTTTTTT.

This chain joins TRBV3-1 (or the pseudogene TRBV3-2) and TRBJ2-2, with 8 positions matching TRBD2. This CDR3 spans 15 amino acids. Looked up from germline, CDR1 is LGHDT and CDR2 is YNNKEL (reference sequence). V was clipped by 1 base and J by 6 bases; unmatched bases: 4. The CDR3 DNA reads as TGTGCCAGCAGCCAAGGACTAGCGACATCCGGGGAGCTGTTTTTT. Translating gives CASSQGLATSGELFF.

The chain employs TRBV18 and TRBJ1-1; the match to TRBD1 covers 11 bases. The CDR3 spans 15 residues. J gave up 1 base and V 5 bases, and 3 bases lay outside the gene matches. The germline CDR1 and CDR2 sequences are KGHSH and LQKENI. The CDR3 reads CASSGQGASNTEAFF. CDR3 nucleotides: TGTGCCAGCTCAGGACAGGGGGCGTCGAACACTGAAGCTTTCTTT.

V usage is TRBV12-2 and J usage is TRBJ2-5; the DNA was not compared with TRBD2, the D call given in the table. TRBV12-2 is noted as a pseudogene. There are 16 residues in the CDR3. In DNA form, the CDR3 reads TGTGCAAGTCGCTTAGGAGGGACTAGCGGGCGATTACGTGAGTACTTC. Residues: CASRLGGTSGRLREYF.

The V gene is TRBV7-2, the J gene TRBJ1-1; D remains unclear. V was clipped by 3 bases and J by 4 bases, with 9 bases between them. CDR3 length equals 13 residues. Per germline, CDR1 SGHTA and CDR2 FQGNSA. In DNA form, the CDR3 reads TGTGCCAGCAGCTTCGGGGTAGCCACTGAAGCTTTCTTT. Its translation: CASSFGVATEAFF.

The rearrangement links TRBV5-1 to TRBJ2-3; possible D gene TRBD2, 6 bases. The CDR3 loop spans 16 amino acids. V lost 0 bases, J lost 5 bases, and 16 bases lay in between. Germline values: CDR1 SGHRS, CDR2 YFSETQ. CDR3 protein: CASSLGLRGSGDTQYF. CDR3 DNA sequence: TGCGCCAGCAGCTTGGGACTCCGGGGGTCGGGAGATACGCAGTATTTT. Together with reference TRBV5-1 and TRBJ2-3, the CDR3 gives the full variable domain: KAGVTQTPRYLIKTRGQQVTLSCSPISGHRSVSWYQQTPGQGLQFLFEYFSETQRNKGNFPGRFSGRQFSNSRSEMNVSTLELGDSALYLCASSLGLRGSGDTQYFGPGTRLTVL.

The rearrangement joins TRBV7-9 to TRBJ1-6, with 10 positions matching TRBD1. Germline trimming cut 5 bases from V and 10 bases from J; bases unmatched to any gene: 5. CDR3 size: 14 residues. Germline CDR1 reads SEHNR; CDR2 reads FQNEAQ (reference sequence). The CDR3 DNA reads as TGTGCCAGCAGCGGACAGGGGGAAAAGTCACCCCTCCACTTT. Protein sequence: CASSGQGEKSPLHF.

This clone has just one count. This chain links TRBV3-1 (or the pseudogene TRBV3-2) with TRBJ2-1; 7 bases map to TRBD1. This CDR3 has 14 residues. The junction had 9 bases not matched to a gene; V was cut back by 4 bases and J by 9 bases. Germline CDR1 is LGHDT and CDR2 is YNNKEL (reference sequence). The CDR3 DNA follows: TGTGCCAGCAGCCCCACCTGGGGACAGAGTGAGCAGTTCTTC. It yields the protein CASSPTWGQSEQFF.

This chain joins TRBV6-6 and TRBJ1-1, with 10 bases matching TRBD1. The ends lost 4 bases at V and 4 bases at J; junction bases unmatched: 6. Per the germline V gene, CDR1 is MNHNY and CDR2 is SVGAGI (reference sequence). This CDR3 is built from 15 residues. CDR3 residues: CASSSTGGEATEAFF. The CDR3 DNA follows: TGTGCCAGCAGTTCGACAGGGGGCGAAGCCACTGAAGCTTTCTTT.

CDR3 coding DNA: TGTGCCAGCAGCCCAGGACAGGAAGCTTTCTTT. It codes for CASSPGQEAFF. This chain uses TRBV3-1 (or the pseudogene TRBV3-2) with TRBJ1-1; tentative D call: TRBD1 (6 bases). The CDR3 sequence is 11 residues long. Germline CDR1 and CDR2: LGHDT and YNNKEL (reference sequence). V lost 4 bases and J 8 bases, leaving 8 bases between the germline ends.

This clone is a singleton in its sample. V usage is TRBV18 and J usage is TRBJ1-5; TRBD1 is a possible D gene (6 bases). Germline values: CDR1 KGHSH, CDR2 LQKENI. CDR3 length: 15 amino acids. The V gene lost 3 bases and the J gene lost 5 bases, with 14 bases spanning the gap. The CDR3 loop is CASSPSRTEYQPQHF. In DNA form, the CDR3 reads TGTGCCAGCTCACCCTCCCGGACAGAATATCAGCCCCAGCATTTT.

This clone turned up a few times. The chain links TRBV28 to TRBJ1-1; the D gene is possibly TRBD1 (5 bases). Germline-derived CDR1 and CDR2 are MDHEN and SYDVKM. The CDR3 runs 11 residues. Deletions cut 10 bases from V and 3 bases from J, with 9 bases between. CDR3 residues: CATGRDTEAFF. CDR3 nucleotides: TGTGCCACCGGCAGGGACACTGAAGCTTTCTTT.

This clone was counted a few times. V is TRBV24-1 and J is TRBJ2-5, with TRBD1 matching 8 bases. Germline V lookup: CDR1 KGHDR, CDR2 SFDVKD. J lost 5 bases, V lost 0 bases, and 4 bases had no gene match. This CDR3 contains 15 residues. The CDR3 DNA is TGTGCCACCAGTGATTTGCGTGACAGGGGTGAGACCCAGTACTTC. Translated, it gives CATSDLRDRGETQYF.

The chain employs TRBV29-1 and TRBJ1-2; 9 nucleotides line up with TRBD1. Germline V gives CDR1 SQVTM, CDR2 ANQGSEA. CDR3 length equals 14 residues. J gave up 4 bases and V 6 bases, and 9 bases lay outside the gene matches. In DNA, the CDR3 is TGCAGCGTAGCACCTGGGACAGGGACCTATGGCTACACCTTC. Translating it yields CSVAPGTGTYGYTF.